These 18 T cell receptor beta chains originate from one sample sequenced in a study of T cell responses to AZD1222 COVID-19 vaccine. Assay used: immunoSEQ multiplex PCR; TCRdb lists only in-frame clones, some missing. The repertoire has under 200,000 clones, approximately 88% of them found once; the top ten carry about 4.3%. The sequences come from peripheral blood, collected 28 days after the second AZD1222 dose. The receptor source for this set is an adult who received the AZD1222 COVID-19 vaccine.

Only a few counts were recorded for this clone. This chain connects TRBV13 to TRBJ2-3; 8 positions match TRBD2. The CDR3 is 15 amino acids. Germline values: CDR1 PRHDT, CDR2 FYEKMQ (reference sequence). Trimming at V came to 6 bases and at J to 2 bases, leaving 7 bases not matched to a gene. For the CDR3, the DNA is TGTGCCAGCAGGCACCGCGGGGGGAACACAGATACGCAGTATTTT. Encoded protein: CASRHRGGNTDTQYF. Supplemented by reference TRBV13 and TRBJ2-3, the full variable domain reads AAGVIQSPRHLIKEKRETATLKCYPIPRHDTVYWYQQGPGQDPQFLISFYEKMQSDKGSIPDRFSAQQFSDYHSELNMSSLELGDSALYFCASRHRGGNTDTQYFGPGTRLTVL.

The chain joins TRBV5-1 to TRBJ1-2; the D gene is possibly TRBD1 (6 bases). V was trimmed by 2 bases and J by 8 bases, leaving 13 bases between them. The CDR3 loop spans 13 amino acids. Germline V lookup: CDR1 SGHRS, CDR2 YFSETQ. Here the CDR3 DNA reads TGCGCCAGCAGCTTTCAGGGGAAGGAAGGCTACACCTTC. It translates to CASSFQGKEGYTF. Full variable domain (rest looked up from reference TRBV5-1 and TRBJ1-2): KAGVTQTPRYLIKTRGQQVTLSCSPISGHRSVSWYQQTPGQGLQFLFEYFSETQRNKGNFPGRFSGRQFSNSRSEMNVSTLELGDSALYLCASSFQGKEGYTFGSGTRLTVV.

As for this clone: One end of the junction varies from germline; a read error may be responsible. This rearrangement joins TRBV7-8 to TRBJ1-4, with D perhaps matching TRBD1 (6 bases). The CDR3 totals 15 residues. Germline V gene lookup returns CDR1 SGHVS and CDR2 FQNEAQ. The DNA of the CDR3 is TGTGCCAGCAGCTTAACCGGGACAACGAATGAAAAACTGTTTTTT. It encodes CASSLTGTTNEKLFF.

V gene TRBV10-3 combines with J gene TRBJ1-5; a weak D match, TRBD1 (6 bases). V was shortened by 0 bases and J by 4 bases, with 10 bases between the two germline ends. Germline values: CDR1 ENHRY, CDR2 SYGVKD. The CDR3 consists of 15 residues. CDR3 nucleotide sequence: TGTGCCATCAGTGAGTCGGGGGACAAAAATCAGCCCCAGCATTTT. The encoded protein is CAISESGDKNQPQHF.

The genes are TRBV10-1 and TRBJ1-1; TRBD1 is a possible D gene (5 bases). This CDR3 region has 13 residues. Germline V gives CDR1 WNHNN, CDR2 SYGVQD (reference sequence). V lost 6 bases to trimming and J lost 8 bases, with 16 bases between them. CDR3 in amino acids: CASSPTGTAEAFF. CDR3 nucleotides: TGCGCCAGCAGCCCCACCGGGACGGCAGAAGCTTTCTTT.

CDR3 in amino acids: CASSQQPPGNTQYF. CDR3 coding DNA: TGTGCCAGCAGCCAGCAACCTCCGGGGAATACGCAGTATTTT. The chain links TRBV3-1 (or the pseudogene TRBV3-2) to TRBJ2-3; D is perhaps TRBD2 (5 bases). V lost 3 bases and J 7 bases, leaving 14 bases between the germline ends. This CDR3 comprises 14 residues. Germline lookup yields CDR1 LGHDT and CDR2 YNNKEL (reference sequence).

The chain employs TRBV5-4 and TRBJ1-2; D gene uncertain. CDR3 size: 14 residues. The V and J ends lost 0 bases and 2 bases respectively, with 8 bases between them. Germline V lookup: CDR1 SGHNT, CDR2 YYREEE (reference sequence). CDR3 sequence (DNA): TGTGCCAGCAGCTTGGGGACGGCAAACTATGGCTACACCTTC. This encodes CASSLGTANYGYTF.

V usage is TRBV11-2 and J usage is TRBJ1-1; TRBD1 might be the D (6 bases). V lost 9 bases and J 5 bases, leaving 22 bases between the germline ends. The CDR3 runs 15 residues. Looked up from germline, CDR1 is SGHAT and CDR2 is FQNNGV. CDR3 sequence (DNA): TGTGCCAGTGCCAGGGTCAGGGGTCGTTTGACTGAAGCTTTCTTT. Protein sequence: CASARVRGRLTEAFF.

This chain connects TRBV18 to TRBJ2-1, with 11 nucleotides matching TRBD1. The V segment lost 2 bases and the J segment 6 bases; nucleotides outside the gene matches: 6. The CDR3 spans 16 residues. The germline gives CDR1 KGHSH, CDR2 LQKENI. The CDR3 DNA sequence: TGTGCCAGCTCACCAGGGATGGGGACAGGGGGCAATGAGCAGTTCTTC. It yields the protein CASSPGMGTGGNEQFF.

This clone was seen ten or more times. The chain employs TRBV5-1 and TRBJ1-1; D might be TRBD1 (5 bases). Germline CDR1 is SGHRS and CDR2 is YFSETQ. V was cut by 3 bases and J by 3 bases, with 12 bases left in between. The CDR3 is 14 residues long. The chain's CDR3 is CASSSGPRDTEAFF. DNA of the CDR3: TGCGCCAGCAGCTCGGGACCTCGGGACACTGAAGCTTTCTTT.

This clone appeared once. The gene calls are TRBV9 and TRBJ1-1; 7 nucleotides match TRBD1. Trimming at V came to 3 bases and at J to 6 bases, leaving 14 bases not matched to a gene. Per germline, CDR1 SGDLS and CDR2 YYNGEE. The length of the CDR3 is 16 residues. CDR3 protein: CASSANHRGGRAEAFF. In DNA, the CDR3 is TGTGCCAGCAGCGCCAATCACAGGGGTGGGAGGGCTGAAGCTTTCTTT.

The CDR3 loop is CAWSEGYRDEQFF. The CDR3 DNA is TGTGCCTGGAGTGAGGGCTACAGAGATGAGCAGTTCTTC. The V and J genes are TRBV30 and TRBJ2-1; D is undetermined. CDR3 size: 13 residues. Trimming took 1 base from V and 8 from J, leaving 12 bases between them. CDR1 and CDR2 (germline): GTSNPN, SVGIG (reference sequence).

This chain links TRBV7-9 with TRBJ2-7; 8 bases map to TRBD1. This CDR3 comprises 16 residues. J was trimmed by 0 bases and V by 1 base; bases with no gene match: 5. CDR1 is SEHNR, CDR2 FQNEAQ, per germline (reference sequence). The CDR3 is CASSLVYGTGSYEQYF. As DNA, the CDR3 is TGTGCCAGCAGCTTAGTTTACGGGACAGGCTCCTACGAGCAGTACTTC.

This clone appeared once. The chain has TRBV5-4 and TRBJ2-7; D remains unclear. This CDR3 has 14 amino acids. V gave up 0 bases and J gave up 2 bases, with 9 bases separating them. Germline V gives CDR1 SGHNT, CDR2 YYREEE (reference sequence). CDR3 amino acids: CASSLAASTYEQYF. CDR3 DNA sequence: TGTGCCAGCAGCTTGGCAGCGAGTACCTACGAGCAGTACTTC.

This clone showed up just a few times. The chain couples TRBV5-4 to TRBJ2-1; 9 positions match TRBD1. The V gene end was trimmed by 3 bases and the J gene end by 3 bases; junction bases not matched to a gene: 10. CDR1 is SGHNT, CDR2 YYREEE, per germline (reference sequence). The CDR3 totals 17 residues. This chain's CDR3 is CASSSFSGTGFYNEQFF. In nucleotides, the CDR3 is TGTGCCAGCAGCTCCTTCTCCGGGACAGGGTTCTACAATGAGCAGTTCTTC.

The chain employs TRBV18 and TRBJ2-3, with D uncertain. V lost 0 bases to trimming and J lost 0 bases, with 1 base between them. The CDR3 runs 13 residues. CDR1 and CDR2 (germline): KGHSH, LQKENI. The DNA for the CDR3 is TGTGCCAGCTCACCACCTAGCACAGATACGCAGTATTTT. Translation gives CASSPPSTDTQYF.

The chain employs TRBV5-1 and TRBJ1-1; the match to TRBD1 covers 9 bases. The length of the CDR3 is 15 residues. The J segment lost 3 bases and the V segment lost 4 bases, leaving 7 bases of the junction unmatched. Germline CDR1 SGHRS, CDR2 YFSETQ. The CDR3 loop reads CASSTSGTGYTEAFF. For the CDR3, the DNA is TGCGCCAGCAGCACGTCCGGGACAGGGTACACTGAAGCTTTCTTT. Complete variable domain (other parts from reference TRBV5-1 and TRBJ1-1): KAGVTQTPRYLIKTRGQQVTLSCSPISGHRSVSWYQQTPGQGLQFLFEYFSETQRNKGNFPGRFSGRQFSNSRSEMNVSTLELGDSALYLCASSTSGTGYTEAFFGQGTRLTVV.

V and J are TRBV12-5 and TRBJ2-3; TRBD2 matches at 9 bases. CDR1 is LGHNT and CDR2 is FRNRAP in the germline V gene. Trimming cost V 1 base and J 1 base; bases outside gene matches: 3. This CDR3 contains 16 residues. The CDR3, as DNA: TGTGCTAGTGGTTTGGGTCGACTAGCGGGCACAGATACGCAGTATTTT. Translated, it gives CASGLGRLAGTDTQYF.